These T cell receptor beta chains were read from a single sample in a study of cytomegalovirus exposure and HLA in healthy donors. The repertoire was sequenced with immunoSEQ multiplex PCR; TCRdb's copy has only in-frame clones and lacks some. The sample holds 100,000 to 150,000 clones, 55% to 75% seen once. Sequencing was done on a sample of PBMCs. All receptors come from a man aged 25-40 years in good health and CMV-seropositive. Both conserved end residues are part of each CDR3. D genes are given only for firm matches. Only part of the rows carry a size: once, few, many, or a class if the clone is expanded.

NA,TRBJ2-2,TRBV5-1,TRBD2,TGCGCCAGCCAACCACTAGCGGGAGGGAACACCGGGGAGCTGTTTTTT,CASQPLAGGNTGELFF
NA,TRBJ2-3,TRBV9,NA,TGTGCCAGCAGCGTAGGTGAGACAGATACGCAGTATTTT,CASSVGETDTQYF
NA,TRBJ2-7,TRBV4-1,NA,TGCGCCAGCAGCCAATACGCGGGATTCTACGAGCAGTACTTC,CASSQYAGFYEQYF
NA,TRBJ1-3,TRBV6-9,TRBD1,TGTGCCAGCTCATCAAAGTCTGGCAACAGGGGTAAAAAGAACACCATATATTTT,CASSSKSGNRGKKNTIYF
NA,TRBJ2-1,TRBV2,TRBD1,TGTGCCAGCAGTGAAGAAGATCAACGACAGGGGGGCGACAATGAGCAGTTCTTC,CASSEEDQRQGGDNEQFF
NA,TRBJ2-7,TRBV9,TRBD2,TGTGCCAGCAGCGTTGGTCCCGCGGGAGGCTCCTACGAGCAGTACTTC,CASSVGPAGGSYEQYF
NA,TRBJ1-2,TRBV19,NA,TGTGCCAGTAGTATCCAGGGTTTCACTGGCTACACCTTC,CASSIQGFTGYTF
NA,TRBJ2-2,TRBV2,NA,TGTGCCAGCAGACCCAGGGTCACCGGGGAGCTGTTTTTT,CASRPRVTGELFF
once,TRBJ2-7,TRBV4-1,TRBD1,TGCGCCAGCAGCCAGTCAAGGACAGGGGGTTCCTACGAGCAGTACTTC,CASSQSRTGGSYEQYF
NA,TRBJ2-7,TRBV13,NA,TGTGCCAGCAGCTTTAAGGGGGGGTACCGCTACGAGCAGTACTTC,CASSFKGGYRYEQYF
NA,TRBJ2-5,TRBV5-6,NA,TGTGCCAGCAGCCGATTTAGTGCGGAAGAGACCCAGTACTTC,CASSRFSAEETQYF
few,TRBJ2-7,TRBV9,NA,TGTGCCAGCAGCTCGCGCGGGGAGACGGCCTTCTACGAGCAGTACTTC,CASSSRGETAFYEQYF
once,TRBJ2-7,TRBV5-1,TRBD2,TGCGCCAGCAGCTTGAGGAGCGGGAGCGAGCAGTACTTC,CASSLRSGSEQYF
NA,TRBJ1-5,TRBV28,NA,TGTGCCAGCAGTTTATCGGGGGGCGAGGGCCAGCCCCAGCATTTT,CASSLSGGEGQPQHF
NA,TRBJ2-4,TRBV19,TRBD2,TGTGCCAGTAGTATAGGAGGCGGAGGACTAGCGGGAGCTCGGGGCAAAAACATTCAGTACTTC,CASSIGGGGLAGARGKNIQYF